The 13 T cell receptor beta chains given below trace back to one sample, sequenced in a study of early T cells in non-severe SARS-CoV-2 infection. TCRdb re-derived calls from the 5' RACE reads in MiXCR, one entry per CDR3 protein. The data contain about 84,000 distinct CDR3 sequences, around 10% of them singletons. Sequencing was carried out using whole blood. All receptors derive from an adult who was a healthcare worker with PCR-confirmed SARS-CoV-2 infection or an uninfected control (not recorded which).

This clonotype was recorded a few times. The chain employs TRBV10-3 and TRBJ2-7; 9 positions agree with TRBD1. CDR1 is ENHRY, CDR2 SYGVKD, per germline. The trim removed 6 bases at V and 5 bases at J, leaving 2 bases unmatched. The CDR3 sequence is 12 residues long. CDR3 bases: TGTGCCATCAGGACAGGGGGGGACGAGCAGTACTTC. Its protein product is CAIRTGGDEQYF.

This clonotype was observed a few times. The CDR3 loop reads CSAQGPEAFF. Here the CDR3 DNA reads TGCAGCGCACAGGGTCCTGAAGCTTTCTTT. The rearrangement uses TRBV29-1 and TRBJ1-1; D may be TRBD1 (6 bases). Germline loops: CDR1 SQVTM, CDR2 ANQGSEA. The CDR3 has 10 residues. Between the trimmed V and J ends, which lost 7 bases and 6 bases, there was a span of 9 bases.

This clonotype was counted between two and nine times. The chain employs TRBV20-1 and TRBJ2-3; D tentatively reads TRBD1 or TRBD2 (6 bases each). The CDR3 spans 12 residues. Trimming took off 5 bases at V and 4 bases at J, with 10 bases between the two ends. Germline V gene lookup returns CDR1 DFQATT and CDR2 SNEGSKA (reference sequence). The CDR3 nucleotides read TGCAGTGCTCTCCGGGGGCCAGATACGCAGTATTTT. It encodes CSALRGPDTQYF.

This clonotype has just a few counts. This chain uses TRBV7-3 with TRBJ1-1; the match to TRBD1 covers 7 bases. The CDR3 is 14 residues long. Germline loops: CDR1 SGHTA, CDR2 FQGTGA. The ends lost 4 bases at V and 7 bases at J; junction bases unmatched: 9. The CDR3 spells CASSSDHRGSEAFF. The CDR3 DNA sequence: TGTGCCAGCAGCTCCGACCACAGGGGAAGTGAAGCTTTCTTT.

This clonotype was observed many times. The chain uses TRBV3-1 and TRBJ2-4; D call uncertain. CDR3 size: 14 residues. CDR1 and CDR2 from the germline V gene are LGHDT and YNNKEL (reference sequence). V dropped 0 bases and J dropped 1 base, with 4 bases sitting between them. CDR3 DNA: TGTGCCAGCAGCCAAGATCCGGCCAAAAACATTCAGTACTTC. It codes for CASSQDPAKNIQYF.

The table lists this clonotype with a few counts. A junction boundary mismatches the germline segment, possibly from a read error. The chain uses TRBV5-6 and TRBJ2-7, with a weak D call TRBD2 (5 bases). CDR1 and CDR2 from the germline V gene are SGHDT and YYEEEE. The CDR3 covers 12 residues. CDR3: CASSFGTPAGEF. The CDR3, as DNA: TGTGCCAGCAGCTTTGGTACTCCCGCGGGCGAATTC.

This clonotype was counted only a few times. V and J are TRBV12-3 or TRBV12-4 and TRBJ2-4, with a weak D call TRBD1 (6 bases). This CDR3 has 14 amino acids. Trimming took 4 bases from V and 10 from J, leaving 17 bases between them. The chain's CDR3 is CASSWRTELKIQYF. In DNA form, the CDR3 reads TGTGCCAGCAGTTGGAGGACAGAGCTTAAGATTCAGTACTTC.

This clonotype was detected ten times or more. The rearrangement uses TRBV10-2 and TRBJ2-7; TRBD1 or TRBD2 may be the D gene (6 bases each). V was clipped by 7 bases and J by 5 bases, with 12 bases between them. This CDR3 is built from 12 residues. Germline CDR1 is WSHSY and CDR2 is SAAADI. The DNA of the CDR3 is TGCGCCAGCATTGGGGGGCTTAACGAGCAGTACTTC. This translates into CASIGGLNEQYF.

This clonotype showed up many times. The J gene is TRBJ2-7, the V gene TRBV18, with a weak D call TRBD2 (5 bases). The CDR3 runs 13 residues. V lost 2 bases and J 5 bases, leaving 10 bases between the germline ends. CDR1 and CDR2 from the germline V gene are KGHSH and LQKENI. CDR3 nucleotides: TGTGCCAGCTCACCAGATAGCGTGGACGAGCAGTACTTC. Its protein product is CASSPDSVDEQYF.

This chain uses TRBV30 with TRBJ2-7; D gene unclear. The CDR3 is 12 amino acids. Germline-derived CDR1 and CDR2 are GTSNPN and SVGIG (reference sequence). V dropped 0 bases and J dropped 5 bases, with 8 bases sitting between them. As DNA, the CDR3 is TGTGCCTGGAGTGTACGTGGGAACGAGCAGTACTTC. Residues: CAWSVRGNEQYF.

This chain uses TRBV28 with TRBJ2-7; D gene uncertain. V dropped 3 bases and J dropped 6 bases, with 9 bases sitting between them. The CDR3 covers 12 residues. The germline V gene encodes CDR1 MDHEN and CDR2 SYDVKM. CDR3 DNA sequence: TGTGCCAGCAGTTTTGGATCGTCCGAGCAGTACTTC. Protein: CASSFGSSEQYF.

This clonotype was recorded many times. V is TRBV5-1 and J is TRBJ2-2; no clear D gene. Germline V gives CDR1 SGHRS, CDR2 YFSETQ. The length of the CDR3 is 11 residues. The ends were cut back, 0 bases at V and 6 bases at J, with 0 bases in the middle. In DNA, the CDR3 is TGCGCCAGCAGCTTGGCCGGGGAGCTGTTTTTT. Translation gives CASSLAGELFF.

J is TRBJ1-2 and V is TRBV20-1, with 7 bases aligning to TRBD1. The CDR3 loop spans 17 amino acids. CDR1 and CDR2 (germline): DFQATT, SNEGSKA (reference sequence). The V segment lost 0 bases and the J segment 4 bases; nucleotides outside the gene matches: 14. The CDR3 sequence: CSARDPTPTGNGYGYTF. For the CDR3, the DNA is TGCAGTGCTAGAGATCCAACTCCGACAGGGAACGGCTATGGCTACACCTTC.